Below, one TCR beta chain is given with its context. The data stem from a study of blood T cell repertoires in COVID-19. Study-wide background: The United States, Italy and Spain were the sources of the acute and convalescent COVID-19 samples. PBMCs, B-cell-depleted T cells, or T cells were the source of the cDNA or gDNA that made up the material.

Germline assignment: CDR1 KGHSH and CDR2 LQKENI. Germline trimming cut 3 bases from V and 7 bases from J; bases unmatched to any gene: 10. The CDR3 loop spans 16 amino acids. Authors' methods: Reference gene primer amplification gave nucleated cell count estimates. The assay was immunoSEQ multiplex PCR, and TCRdb's table has in-frame clones only and misses some. Clonal size and the V and J genes are those of that table, whereas D and trimming came from the DNA. The sample records around 250,000 clones, roughly 84% being singletons. V is TRBV18 and J is TRBJ2-1; TRBD1 aligns across 9 bases. The TCR was taken from a human donor in a cohort sampled during active COVID-19. The material sequenced was peripheral blood. The CDR3: CASSPQTGGARNEQFF. The CDR3 coding sequence is TGTGCCAGCTCACCCCAAACAGGGGGCGCGCGTAATGAGCAGTTCTTC.